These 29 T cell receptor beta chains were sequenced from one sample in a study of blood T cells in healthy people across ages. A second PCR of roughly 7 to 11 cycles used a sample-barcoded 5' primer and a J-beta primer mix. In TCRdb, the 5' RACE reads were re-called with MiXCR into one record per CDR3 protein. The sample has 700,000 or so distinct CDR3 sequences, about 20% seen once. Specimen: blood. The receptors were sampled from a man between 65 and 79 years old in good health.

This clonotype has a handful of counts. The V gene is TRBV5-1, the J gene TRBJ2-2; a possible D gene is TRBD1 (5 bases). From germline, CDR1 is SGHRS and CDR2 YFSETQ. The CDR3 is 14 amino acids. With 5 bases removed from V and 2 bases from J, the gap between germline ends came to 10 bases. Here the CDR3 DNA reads TGCGCCAGCAGTCAGGGAATTAACACCGGGGAGCTGTTTTTT. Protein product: CASSQGINTGELFF.

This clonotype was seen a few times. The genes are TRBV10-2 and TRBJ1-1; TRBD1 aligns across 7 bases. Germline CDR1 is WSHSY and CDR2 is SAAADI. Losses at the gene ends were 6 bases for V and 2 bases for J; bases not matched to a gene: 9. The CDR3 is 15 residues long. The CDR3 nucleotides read TGCGCCAGCAGGGTCGGGACAGATTTTAACACTGAAGCTTTCTTT. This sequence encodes CASRVGTDFNTEAFF.

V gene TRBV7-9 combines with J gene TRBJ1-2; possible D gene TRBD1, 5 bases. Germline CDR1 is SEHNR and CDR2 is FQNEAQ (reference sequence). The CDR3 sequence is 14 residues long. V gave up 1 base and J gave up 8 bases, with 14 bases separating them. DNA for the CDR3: TGTGCCAGCAGCTTAGGGGGCCTCACCCAAGGCTACACCTTC. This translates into CASSLGGLTQGYTF.

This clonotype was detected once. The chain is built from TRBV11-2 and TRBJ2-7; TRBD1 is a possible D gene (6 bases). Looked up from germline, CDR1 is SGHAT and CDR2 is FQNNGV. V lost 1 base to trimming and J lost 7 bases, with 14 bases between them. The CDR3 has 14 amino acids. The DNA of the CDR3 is TGTGCCAGCAGCTTAGTTCAGGGGTTGAGGGAGCAGTACTTC. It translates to CASSLVQGLREQYF.

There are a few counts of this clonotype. This chain's CDR3 is CASTGDRDLSTDTQYF. CDR3 nucleotide sequence: TGTGCCAGCACCGGGGACAGGGACCTTAGCACAGATACGCAGTATTTT. The V and J genes are TRBV12-3 or TRBV12-4 and TRBJ2-3; 9 nucleotides align to TRBD1. The junction had 8 bases not matched to a gene; V was cut back by 7 bases and J by 0 bases. The CDR3 has 16 amino acids.

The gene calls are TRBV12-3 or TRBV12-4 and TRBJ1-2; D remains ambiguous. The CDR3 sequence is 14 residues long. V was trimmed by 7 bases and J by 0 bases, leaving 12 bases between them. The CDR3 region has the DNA TGTGCCAGCACCCTCGCGGCGCCTAACTATGGCTACACCTTC. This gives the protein CASTLAAPNYGYTF.

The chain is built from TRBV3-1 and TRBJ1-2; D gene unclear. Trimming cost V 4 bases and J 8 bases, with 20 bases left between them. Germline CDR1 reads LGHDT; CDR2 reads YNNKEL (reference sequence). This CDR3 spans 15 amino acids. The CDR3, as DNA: TGTGCCAGCAGCCGGTCTACGAACAGATTGAGGGGCTACACCTTC. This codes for CASSRSTNRLRGYTF.

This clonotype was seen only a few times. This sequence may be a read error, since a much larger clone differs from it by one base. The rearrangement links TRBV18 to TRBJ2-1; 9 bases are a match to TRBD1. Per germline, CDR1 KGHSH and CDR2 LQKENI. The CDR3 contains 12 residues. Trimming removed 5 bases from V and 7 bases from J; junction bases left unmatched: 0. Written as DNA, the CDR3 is TGTGCCAGCTCAGGACAGGGGAATGAGCAGTTCTTC. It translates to CASSGQGNEQFF.

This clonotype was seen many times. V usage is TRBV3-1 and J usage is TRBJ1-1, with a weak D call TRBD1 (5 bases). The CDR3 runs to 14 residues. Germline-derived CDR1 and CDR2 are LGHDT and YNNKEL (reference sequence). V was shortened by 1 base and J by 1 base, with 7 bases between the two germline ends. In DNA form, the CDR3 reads TGTGCCAGCAGCCAAGCGGGGGGGAACACTGAAGCTTTCTTT. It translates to CASSQAGGNTEAFF. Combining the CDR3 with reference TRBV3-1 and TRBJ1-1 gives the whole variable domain DTAVSQTPKYLVTQMGNDKSIKCEQNLGHDTMYWYKQDSKKFLKIMFSYNNKELIINETVPNRFSPKSPDKAHLNLHINSLELGDSAVYFCASSQAGGNTEAFFGQGTRLTVV.

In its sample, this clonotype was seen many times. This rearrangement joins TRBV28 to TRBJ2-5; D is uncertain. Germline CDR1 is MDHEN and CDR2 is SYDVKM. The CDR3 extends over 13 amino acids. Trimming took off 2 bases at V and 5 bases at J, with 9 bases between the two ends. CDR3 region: CASSLPSRETQYF. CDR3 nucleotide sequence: TGTGCCAGCAGTTTACCCTCCCGCGAGACCCAGTACTTC.

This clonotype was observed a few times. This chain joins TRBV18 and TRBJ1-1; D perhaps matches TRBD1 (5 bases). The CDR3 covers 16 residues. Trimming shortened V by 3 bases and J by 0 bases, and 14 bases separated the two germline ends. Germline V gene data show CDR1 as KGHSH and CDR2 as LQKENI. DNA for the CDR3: TGTGCCAGCTCACCCCGGGGGGTGGGTATGAACACTGAAGCTTTCTTT. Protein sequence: CASSPRGVGMNTEAFF.

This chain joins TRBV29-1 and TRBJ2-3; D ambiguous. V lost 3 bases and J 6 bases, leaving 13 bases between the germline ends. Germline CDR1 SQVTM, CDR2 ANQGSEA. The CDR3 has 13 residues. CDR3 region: CSVDPNPSDTQYF. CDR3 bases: TGCAGCGTTGATCCAAACCCTTCCGATACGCAGTATTTT.

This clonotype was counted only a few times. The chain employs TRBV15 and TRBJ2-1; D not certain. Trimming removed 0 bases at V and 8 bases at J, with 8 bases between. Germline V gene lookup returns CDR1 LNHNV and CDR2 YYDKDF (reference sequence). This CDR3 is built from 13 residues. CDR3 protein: CATSRDWAYEQFF. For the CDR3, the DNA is TGTGCCACCAGCAGAGATTGGGCTTATGAGCAGTTCTTC.

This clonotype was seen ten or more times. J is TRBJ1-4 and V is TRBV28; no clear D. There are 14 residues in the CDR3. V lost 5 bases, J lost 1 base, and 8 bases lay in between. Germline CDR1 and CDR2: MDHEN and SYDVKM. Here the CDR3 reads CASSKTGTNEKLFF. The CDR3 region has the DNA TGTGCCAGCAGTAAGACGGGAACTAATGAAAAACTGTTTTTT.

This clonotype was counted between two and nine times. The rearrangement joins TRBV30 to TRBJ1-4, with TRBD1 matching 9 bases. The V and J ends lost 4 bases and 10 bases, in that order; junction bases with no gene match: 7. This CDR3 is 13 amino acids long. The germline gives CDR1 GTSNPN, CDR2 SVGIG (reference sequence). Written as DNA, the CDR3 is TGTGCCTGGATGGGGACAGGGTCGCGAAAACTGTTTTTT. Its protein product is CAWMGTGSRKLFF.

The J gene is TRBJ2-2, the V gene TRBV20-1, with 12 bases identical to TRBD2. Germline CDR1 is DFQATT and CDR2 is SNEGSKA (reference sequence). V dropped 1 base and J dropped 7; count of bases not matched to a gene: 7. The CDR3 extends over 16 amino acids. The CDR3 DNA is TGCAGTGCTAGAGTGGCTAGCGGGGGGGCCAGCGGGGAGCTGTTTTTT. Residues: CSARVASGGASGELFF.

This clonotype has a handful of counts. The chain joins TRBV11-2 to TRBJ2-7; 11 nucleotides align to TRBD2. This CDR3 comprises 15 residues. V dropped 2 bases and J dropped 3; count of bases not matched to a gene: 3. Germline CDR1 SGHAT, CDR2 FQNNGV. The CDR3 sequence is CASSLRLAGNYEQYV. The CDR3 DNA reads TGTGCCAGCAGCTTAAGACTAGCGGGAAACTACGAGCAGTACGTC.

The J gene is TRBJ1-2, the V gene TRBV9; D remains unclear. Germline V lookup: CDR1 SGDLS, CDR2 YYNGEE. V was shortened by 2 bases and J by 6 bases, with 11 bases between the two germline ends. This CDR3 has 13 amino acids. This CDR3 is CASSVPGVDGYTF. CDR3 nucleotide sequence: TGTGCCAGCAGCGTCCCGGGAGTGGATGGCTACACCTTC.

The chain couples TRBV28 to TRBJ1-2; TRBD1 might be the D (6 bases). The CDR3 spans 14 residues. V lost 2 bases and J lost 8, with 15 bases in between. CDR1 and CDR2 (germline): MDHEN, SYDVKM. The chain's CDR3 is CASSLAPGGRGYTF. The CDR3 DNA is TGTGCCAGCAGTTTAGCCCCCGGGGGCCGGGGCTACACCTTC.

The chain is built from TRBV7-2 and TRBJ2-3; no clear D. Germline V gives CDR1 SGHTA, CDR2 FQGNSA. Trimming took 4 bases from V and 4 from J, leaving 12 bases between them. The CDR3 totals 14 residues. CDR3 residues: CASSSRLRADTQYF. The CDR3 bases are TGTGCCAGCAGCTCTCGCCTTAGGGCAGATACGCAGTATTTT.

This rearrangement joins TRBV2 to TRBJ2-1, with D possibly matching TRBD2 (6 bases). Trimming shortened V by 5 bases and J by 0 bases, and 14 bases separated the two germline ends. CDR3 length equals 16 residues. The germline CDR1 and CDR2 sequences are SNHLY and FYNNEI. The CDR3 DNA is TGTGCCAGCAGTCAGGGACTGATTGGCTCCTACAATGAGCAGTTCTTC. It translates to CASSQGLIGSYNEQFF. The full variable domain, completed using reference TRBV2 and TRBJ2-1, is EPEVTQTPSHQVTQMGQEVILRCVPISNHLYFYWYRQILGQKVEFLVSFYNNEISEKSEIFDDQFSVERPDGSNFTLKIRSTKLEDSAMYFCASSQGLIGSYNEQFFGPGTRLTVL.

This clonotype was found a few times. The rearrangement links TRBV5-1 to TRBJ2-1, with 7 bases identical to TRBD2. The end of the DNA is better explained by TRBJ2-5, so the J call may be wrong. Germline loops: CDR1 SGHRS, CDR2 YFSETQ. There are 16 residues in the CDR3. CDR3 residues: CASSLDLAVTRQTQYF. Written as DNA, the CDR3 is TGCGCCAGCAGCTTGGATCTAGCGGTCACACGCCAGACCCAGTACTTC.

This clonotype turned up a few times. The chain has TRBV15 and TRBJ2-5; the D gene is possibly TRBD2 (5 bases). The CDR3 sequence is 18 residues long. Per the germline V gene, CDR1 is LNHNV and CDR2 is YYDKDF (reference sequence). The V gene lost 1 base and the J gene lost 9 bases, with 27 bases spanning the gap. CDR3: CATSRGGEYAGYDAAQYF. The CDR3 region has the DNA TGTGCCACCAGCAGAGGGGGAGAATACGCCGGGTACGATGCAGCCCAGTACTTC.

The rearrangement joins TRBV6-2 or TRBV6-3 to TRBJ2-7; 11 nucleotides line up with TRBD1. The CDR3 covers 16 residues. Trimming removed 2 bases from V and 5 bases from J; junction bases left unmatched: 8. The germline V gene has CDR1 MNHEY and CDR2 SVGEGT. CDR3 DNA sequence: TGTGCCAGCAGTTACGATGGGACAGGGGGAATGGACGAGCAGTACTTC. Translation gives CASSYDGTGGMDEQYF.

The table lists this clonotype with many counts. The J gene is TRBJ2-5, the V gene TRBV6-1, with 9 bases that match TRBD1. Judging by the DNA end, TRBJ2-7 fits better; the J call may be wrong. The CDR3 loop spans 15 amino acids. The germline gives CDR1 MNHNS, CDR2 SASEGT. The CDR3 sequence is CASSEGQGFYYEQYF. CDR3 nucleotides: TGTGCCAGCAGTGAGGGACAGGGCTTCTACTACGAGCAGTACTTC.

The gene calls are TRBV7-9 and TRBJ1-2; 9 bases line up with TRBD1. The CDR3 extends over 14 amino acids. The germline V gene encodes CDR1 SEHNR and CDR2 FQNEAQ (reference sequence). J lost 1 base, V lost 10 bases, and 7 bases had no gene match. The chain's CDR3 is CATTQGALNYGYTF. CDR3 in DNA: TGTGCCACTACACAGGGGGCGCTTAACTATGGCTACACCTTC.

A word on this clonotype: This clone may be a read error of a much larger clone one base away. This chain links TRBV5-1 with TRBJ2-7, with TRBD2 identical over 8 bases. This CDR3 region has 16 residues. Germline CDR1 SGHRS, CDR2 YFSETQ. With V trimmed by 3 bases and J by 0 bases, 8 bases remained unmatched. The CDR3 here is CASSSGYSGSSYEQYF. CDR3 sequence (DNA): TGCGCCAGCAGCTCGGGGTACAGCGGGAGCTCCTACGAGCAGTACTTC. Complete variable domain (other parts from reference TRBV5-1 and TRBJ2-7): KAGVTQTPRYLIKTRGQQVTLSCSPISGHRSVSWYQQTPGQGLQFLFEYFSETQRNKGNFPGRFSGRQFSNSRSEMNVSTLELGDSALYLCASSSGYSGSSYEQYFGPGTRLTVT.

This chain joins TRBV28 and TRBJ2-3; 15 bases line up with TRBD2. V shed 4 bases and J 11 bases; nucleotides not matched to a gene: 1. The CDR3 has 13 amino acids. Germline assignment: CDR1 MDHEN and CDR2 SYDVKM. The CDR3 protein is CASSWTSGGGQYF. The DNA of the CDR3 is TGTGCCAGCAGTTGGACTAGCGGGGGGGGGCAGTATTTT.

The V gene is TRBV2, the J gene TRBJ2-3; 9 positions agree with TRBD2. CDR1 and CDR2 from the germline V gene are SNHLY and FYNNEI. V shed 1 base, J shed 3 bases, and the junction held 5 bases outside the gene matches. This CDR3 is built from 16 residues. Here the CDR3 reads CASSEGRGGYTDTQYF. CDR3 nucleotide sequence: TGTGCCAGCAGTGAAGGGCGGGGGGGCTATACAGATACGCAGTATTTT.